This paragraph reports one T cell receptor beta chain. In the original analysis: Reference gene primer amplification gave estimated nucleated cell counts. Measured with immunoSEQ multiplex PCR; TCRdb has only the in-frame clones, and not every one. V and J calls and clone size come straight from that table; D and trimming were deduced from the DNA. Among about 140,000 clones listed, roughly 82% were seen once. In germline, CDR1 is LNHDA, CDR2 SQIVND (reference sequence). The CDR3 has 15 residues. Trimming took 3 bases from V and 2 from J; bases not matched to a gene: 3. The sample comes from a study of blood T cell repertoires in COVID-19. Study details: Samples representing acute and convalescent COVID-19 were sourced from the United States, Italy and Spain. T cells, B-cell-depleted T cells, or PBMCs provided the cDNA or gDNA that served as material.

V and J are TRBV19 and TRBJ2-5, with 10 bases lining up with TRBD2. The receptor was derived from a human donor in a cohort sampled during active COVID-19. The specimen was peripheral blood. The chain's CDR3 is CASSIGLAAQETQYF. The CDR3 nucleotides are TGTGCCAGTAGTATCGGACTAGCGGCACAAGAGACCCAGTACTTC.